These 10 T cell receptor beta chains came from one sample sequenced in a study of T cell changes during pregnancy in multiple sclerosis. The protocol was immunoSEQ multiplex PCR, while the TCRdb copy is restricted to in-frame clones and leaves out a portion. The repertoire holds tens of thousands of clones, 80% to 95% seen once, with around 10% in the top ten. The specimen was CD8+ T cells from peripheral blood mononuclear cells, collected after pregnancy. The receptor set was obtained from a female donor with multiple sclerosis, enrolled in a pregnancy study.

V usage is TRBV15 and J usage is TRBJ2-7, with 7 bases that match TRBD1. The V segment lost 7 bases and the J segment 4 bases; nucleotides outside the gene matches: 16. The CDR3 covers 16 residues. Germline CDR1 and CDR2: LNHNV and YYDKDF (reference sequence). The CDR3 DNA reads as TGTGCCACCACCGCACCTTCTTCGACAGGGCAGTACGAGCAGTACTTC. It encodes CATTAPSSTGQYEQYF.

The chain combines TRBV4-1 with TRBJ1-1; TRBD1 matches 8 bases. The CDR3 runs to 15 residues. Germline V CDR1 and CDR2: MGHRA, YSYEKL. The V gene end was trimmed by 1 base and the J gene end by 5 bases; junction bases not matched to a gene: 6. The CDR3: CASSQGSQGGTEAFF. The CDR3 DNA reads as TGCGCCAGCAGCCAAGGGTCACAGGGGGGAACTGAAGCTTTCTTT.

This chain connects TRBV27 to TRBJ1-5; 7 nucleotides match TRBD1. Germline-derived CDR1 and CDR2 are MNHEY and SMNVEV (reference sequence). The CDR3 runs to 15 residues. J lost 7 bases, V lost 3 bases, and 9 bases had no gene match. The CDR3 is CASSLRTGSLQPQHF. The CDR3 bases are TGTGCCAGCAGTTTGAGGACAGGAAGCTTACAGCCCCAGCATTTT.

The chain couples TRBV6-1 to TRBJ2-3, with D possibly being TRBD1 (6 bases). V was clipped by 11 bases and J by 0 bases, with 18 bases between them. This CDR3 contains 15 residues. In germline, CDR1 is MNHNS, CDR2 SASEGT. This CDR3 is CAGGQYPLSTDTQYF. The CDR3 DNA is TGTGCCGGTGGACAGTACCCTTTAAGCACAGATACGCAGTATTTT.

V and J are TRBV9 and TRBJ1-2; 8 bases are a match to TRBD1. Losses at the gene ends were 6 bases for V and 9 bases for J; bases not matched to a gene: 13. The CDR3 is 14 residues long. CDR1 and CDR2 from the germline V gene are SGDLS and YYNGEE. CDR3 protein: CASTVGQGVHSYTF. In DNA, the CDR3 is TGTGCCAGCACCGTTGGACAGGGAGTTCACAGCTACACCTTC. The entire variable domain, with the rest obtained from reference TRBV9 and TRBJ1-2, is as follows: DSGVTQTPKHLITATGQRVTLRCSPRSGDLSVYWYQQSLDQGLQFLIQYYNGEERAKGNILERFSAQQFPDLHSELNLSSLELGDSALYFCASTVGQGVHSYTFGSGTRLTVV.

The chain uses TRBV7-9 and TRBJ2-2; tentative D call: TRBD1 (6 bases). V lost 5 bases to trimming and J lost 2 bases, with 12 bases between them. Germline V gene sequence: CDR1 SEHNR, CDR2 FQNEAQ (reference sequence). This CDR3 has 15 residues. CDR3 bases: TGTGCCAGCAGCGACCGGGACACAAACACCGGGGAGCTGTTTTTT. Translated: CASSDRDTNTGELFF. Looking up the rest from reference TRBV7-9 and TRBJ2-2 gives the full variable domain: DTGVSQNPRHKITKRGQNVTFRCDPISEHNRLYWYRQTLGQGPEFLTYFQNEAQLEKSRLLSDRFSAERPKGSFSTLEIQRTEQGDSAMYLCASSDRDTNTGELFFGEGSRLTVL.

This chain joins TRBV6-1 and TRBJ1-5, with D tentatively TRBD1 (6 bases). Trimming left V 6 bases short and J 1 base short, with 10 bases between. Germline V CDR1 and CDR2: MNHNS, SASEGT. This CDR3 spans 14 amino acids. CDR3 DNA sequence: TGTGCCAGCAGCGTACAGGGAAGCAATCAGCCCCAGCATTTT. Encoded protein: CASSVQGSNQPQHF.

The chain couples TRBV7-9 to TRBJ1-4, with 7 bases fitting TRBD1. The CDR3 contains 18 residues. Losses at the gene ends were 4 bases for V and 0 bases for J; bases not matched to a gene: 11. CDR1 and CDR2 from the germline V gene are SEHNR and FQNEAQ (reference sequence). The CDR3 bases are TGTGCCAGCAGCTCAAGCCGGTACAGGGGCTCAACTAATGAAAAACTGTTTTTT. This codes for CASSSSRYRGSTNEKLFF.

This chain links TRBV7-2 with TRBJ2-5; 7 bases are shared with TRBD2. Germline CDR1 SGHTA, CDR2 FQGNSA. The CDR3 length is 13 residues. J gave up 7 bases and V 4 bases, and 6 bases lay outside the gene matches. CDR3: CASSSERGGTQYF. The CDR3 nucleotides are TGTGCCAGCAGCTCTGAGCGGGGAGGGACCCAGTACTTC.

V usage is TRBV12-2 and J usage is TRBJ2-5; the D segment call TRBD2 is taken from the table without a DNA check. TRBV12-2 is described as a pseudogene. The CDR3 runs 17 residues. The CDR3 DNA reads TGTGCAAGTCGCTTCCATGCGCGGCTGGACTGCCAAAAGACCCAGTACTTC. Translating it yields CASRFHARLDCQKTQYF.